These T cell receptor beta chains were read from a single sample in a study of graft-versus-host responses after intestinal transplantation. Profiling relied on immunoSEQ multiplex PCR, and the TCRdb table lists in-frame clones only, not all of them. The data contain about 9,200 clones, around 91% of them singletons. The sample was PBMCs, taken roughly 43 days after intestinal transplant. The receptors here all came from a human patient who received an intestinal transplant, so some T cells may come from the graft donor. Each CDR3 is given with its conserved first and last residue. D genes are given only for firm matches. Only some rows state a clone size, as once, few, many or a class for expanded clones.

TGTGCCAGCAGCCCAGGGACAGGGACGAATACGCAGTATTTT,CASSPGTGTNTQYF,once,TRBJ2-3,14,TRBV9,TRBD1
TGTGCCAGCAGTGACTCGGACTACAATGAGCAGTTCTTC,CASSDSDYNEQFF,-,TRBJ2-1,13,TRBV6-4,-
TGTGCCAGCAGTGAATTAATGGAGACAGCTTACAATGAGCAGTTCTTC,CASSELMETAYNEQFF,-,TRBJ2-1,16,TRBV6-1,-
TGTGCCACCAGCCCCCGCGCGAGCTCCTATAATTCACCCCTCCACTTT,CATSPRASSYNSPLHF,-,TRBJ1-6,16,TRBV15,-
TGTGCCAGCAGTTCGGACGGCCGATCTGGAAACACCATATATTTT,CASSSDGRSGNTIYF,-,TRBJ1-3,15,TRBV6-5,-
TGTGCCAGCAGGGGAGGGGGTGGAAAGACCCAGTACTTC,CASRGGGGKTQYF,-,TRBJ2-5,13,TRBV27,-
TGTGCCAGCAGCTTAGGGCCAGCGACGAATGAGCAGTTCTTC,CASSLGPATNEQFF,-,TRBJ2-1,14,TRBV7-6,-
TGTGCCAGCAGTTACGGGACAGGGGGTAAGAATGAGCAGTTCTTC,CASSYGTGGKNEQFF,-,TRBJ2-1,15,TRBV6-6,TRBD1
TGTGCCAGCAGCTTAGGAGGGGGATATGAAAAACTGTTTTTT,CASSLGGGYEKLFF,-,TRBJ1-4,14,TRBV13,-
TGTGCCAGTAGTACCCGAAAACTAGCGGGAGGTGGGGCGGACATTCAGTACTTC,CASSTRKLAGGGADIQYF,-,TRBJ2-4,18,TRBV19,TRBD2
TGTGCCAGCAGTTACGGACAGGCCCCTGGGAATTCACCCCCCCACTTT,CASSYGQAPGNSPPHF,-,TRBJ1-6,16,TRBV6-5,TRBD1